This TCR beta chain was sequenced for a study of blood T cells in healthy people across ages. Every donor gave 8 to 10 milliliters of peripheral blood. They isolated at least 6 million PBMCs from each sample. Per sample, at least 5 micrograms of total RNA were extracted. Combining a sample-barcoded 5' primer with a J-beta primer mix, a second PCR ran for about 6 to 11 cycles. Researchers report that each sample yielded at least 2.5 million CDR3-containing paired-end reads. TCRdb fed the 5' RACE reads into MiXCR, producing one record per CDR3 protein. The sample holds roughly 700,000 distinct CDR3 sequences, approximately 49% seen once. The CDR3 covers 17 residues. Germline CDR1 SQVTM, CDR2 ANQGSEA. The trim removed 6 bases at V and 0 bases at J, leaving 15 bases unmatched.

The sequenced sample was blood. The chain is built from TRBV29-1 and TRBJ2-3; TRBD1 matches at 7 bases. The source of this sequence is a woman in her sixties in good health. CDR3 in amino acids: CSVGGLDRAGSTDTQYF. The DNA of the CDR3 is TGCAGCGTCGGCGGCCTCGACAGGGCAGGAAGCACAGATACGCAGTATTTT.